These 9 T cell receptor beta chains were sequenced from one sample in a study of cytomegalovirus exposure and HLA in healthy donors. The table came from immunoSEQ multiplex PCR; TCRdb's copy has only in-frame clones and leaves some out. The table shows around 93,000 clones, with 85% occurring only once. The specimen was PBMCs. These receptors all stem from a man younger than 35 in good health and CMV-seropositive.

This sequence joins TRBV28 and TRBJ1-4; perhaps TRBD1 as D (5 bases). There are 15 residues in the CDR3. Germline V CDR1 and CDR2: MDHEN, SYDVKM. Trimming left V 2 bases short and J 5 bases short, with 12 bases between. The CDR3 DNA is TGTGCCAGCAGTTTACGGGGGGTCGGAAATGAAAAACTGTTTTTT. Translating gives CASSLRGVGNEKLFF.

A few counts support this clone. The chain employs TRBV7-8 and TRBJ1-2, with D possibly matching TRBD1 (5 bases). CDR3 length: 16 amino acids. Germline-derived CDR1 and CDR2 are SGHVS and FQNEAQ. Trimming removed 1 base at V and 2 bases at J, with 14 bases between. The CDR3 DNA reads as TGTGCCAGCAGCTTAGGGGGGAGGGGCAGAAACTATGGCTACACCTTC. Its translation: CASSLGGRGRNYGYTF.

The CDR3 DNA reads as TGTGCCAGCAGTTTAGGCAGGGGGCATGGCTACACCTTC. This sequence encodes CASSLGRGHGYTF. The V and J genes are TRBV27 and TRBJ1-2, with 8 bases lining up with TRBD1. The trim removed 2 bases at V and 6 bases at J, leaving 2 bases unmatched. This CDR3 has 13 residues. CDR1 is MNHEY and CDR2 is SMNVEV in the germline V gene (reference sequence).

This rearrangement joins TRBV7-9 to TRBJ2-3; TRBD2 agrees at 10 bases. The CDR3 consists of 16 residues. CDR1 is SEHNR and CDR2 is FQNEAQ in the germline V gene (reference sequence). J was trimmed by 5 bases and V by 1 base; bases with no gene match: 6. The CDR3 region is CASSLVAAGGRDTQYF. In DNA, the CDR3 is TGTGCCAGCAGCTTAGTGGCAGCGGGAGGGCGAGATACGCAGTATTTT.

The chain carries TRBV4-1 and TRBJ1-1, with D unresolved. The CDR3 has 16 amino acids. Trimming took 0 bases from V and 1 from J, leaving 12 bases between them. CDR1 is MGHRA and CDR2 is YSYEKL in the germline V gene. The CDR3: CASSQDEAGSNTEAFF. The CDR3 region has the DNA TGCGCCAGCAGCCAAGATGAGGCGGGTTCGAACACTGAAGCTTTCTTT.

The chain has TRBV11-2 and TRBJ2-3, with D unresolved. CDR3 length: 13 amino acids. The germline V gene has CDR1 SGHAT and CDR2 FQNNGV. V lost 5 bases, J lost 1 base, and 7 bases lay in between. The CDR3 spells CASSRSGTDTQYF. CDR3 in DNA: TGTGCCAGCAGCCGGAGCGGCACAGATACGCAGTATTTT.

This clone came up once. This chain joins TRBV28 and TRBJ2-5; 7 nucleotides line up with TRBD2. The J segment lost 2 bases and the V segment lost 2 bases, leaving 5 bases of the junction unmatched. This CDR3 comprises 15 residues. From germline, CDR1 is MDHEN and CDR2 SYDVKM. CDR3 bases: TGTGCCAGCAGTTTAAGGCAGGGAGGGCAAGAGACCCAGTACTTC. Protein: CASSLRQGGQETQYF.

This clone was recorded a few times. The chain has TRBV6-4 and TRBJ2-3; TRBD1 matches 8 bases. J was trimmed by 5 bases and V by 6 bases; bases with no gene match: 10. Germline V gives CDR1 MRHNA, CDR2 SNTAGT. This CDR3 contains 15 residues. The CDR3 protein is CASSDTGTGGDTQYF. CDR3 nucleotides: TGTGCCAGCAGCGACACGGGGACAGGTGGAGATACGCAGTATTTT.

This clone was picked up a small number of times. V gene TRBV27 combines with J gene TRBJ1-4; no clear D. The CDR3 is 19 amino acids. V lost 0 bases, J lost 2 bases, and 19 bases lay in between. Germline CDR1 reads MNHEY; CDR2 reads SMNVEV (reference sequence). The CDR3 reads CASSLSGIGVKPTNEKLFF. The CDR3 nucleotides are TGTGCCAGCAGTTTATCGGGGATCGGGGTAAAGCCCACTAATGAAAAACTGTTTTTT.